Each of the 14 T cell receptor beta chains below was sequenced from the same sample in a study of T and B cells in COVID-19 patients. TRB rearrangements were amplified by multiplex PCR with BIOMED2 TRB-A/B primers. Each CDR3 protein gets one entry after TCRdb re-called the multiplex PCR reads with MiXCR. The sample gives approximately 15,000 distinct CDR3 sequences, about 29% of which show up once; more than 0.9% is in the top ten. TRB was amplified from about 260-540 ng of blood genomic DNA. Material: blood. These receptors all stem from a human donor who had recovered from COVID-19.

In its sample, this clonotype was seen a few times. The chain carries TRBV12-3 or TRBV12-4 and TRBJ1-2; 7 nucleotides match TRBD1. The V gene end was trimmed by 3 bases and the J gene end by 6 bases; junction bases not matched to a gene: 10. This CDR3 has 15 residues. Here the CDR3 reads CASSFRGGGTDGYTF. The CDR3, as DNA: TGTGCCAGCAGTTTCAGGGGGGGAGGGACGGATGGCTACACCTTC.

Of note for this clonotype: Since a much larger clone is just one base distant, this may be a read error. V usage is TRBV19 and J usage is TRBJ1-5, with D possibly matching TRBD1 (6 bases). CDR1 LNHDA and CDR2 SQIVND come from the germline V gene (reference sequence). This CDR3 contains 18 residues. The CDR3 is CASRHTLGGLYSNQTQHF. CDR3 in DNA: TGTGCCAGTCGACACACATTAGGGGGGCTGTATAGCAATCAGACCCAGCATTTT.

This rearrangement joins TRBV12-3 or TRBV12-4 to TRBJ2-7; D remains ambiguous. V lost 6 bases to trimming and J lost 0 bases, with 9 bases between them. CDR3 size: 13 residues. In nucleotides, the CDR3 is TGTGCCAGCAGAAGACCGAGCTCCTACGAGCAGTACTTC. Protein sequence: CASRRPSSYEQYF.

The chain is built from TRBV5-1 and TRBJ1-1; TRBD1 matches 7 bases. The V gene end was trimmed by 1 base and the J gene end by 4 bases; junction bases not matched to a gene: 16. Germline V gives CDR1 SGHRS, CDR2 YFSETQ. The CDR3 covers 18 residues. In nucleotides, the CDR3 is TGCGCCAGCAGCTTGAGGGGAACAACAGGGGCTGGAGTCACTGAAGCTTTCTTT. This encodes CASSLRGTTGAGVTEAFF. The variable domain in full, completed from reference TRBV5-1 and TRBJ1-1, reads KAGVTQTPRYLIKTRGQQVTLSCSPISGHRSVSWYQQTPGQGLQFLFEYFSETQRNKGNFPGRFSGRQFSNSRSEMNVSTLELGDSALYLCASSLRGTTGAGVTEAFFGQGTRLTVV.

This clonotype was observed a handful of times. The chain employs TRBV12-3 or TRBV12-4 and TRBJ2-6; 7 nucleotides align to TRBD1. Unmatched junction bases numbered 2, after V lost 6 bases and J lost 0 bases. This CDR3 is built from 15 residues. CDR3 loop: CASSYRGSGANVLTF. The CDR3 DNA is TGTGCCAGCAGCTACAGGGGCTCTGGGGCCAACGTCCTGACTTTC.

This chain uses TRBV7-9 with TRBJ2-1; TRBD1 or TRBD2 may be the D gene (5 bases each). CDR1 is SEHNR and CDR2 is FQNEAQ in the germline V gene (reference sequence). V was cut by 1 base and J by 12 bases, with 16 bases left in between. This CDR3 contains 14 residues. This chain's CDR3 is CASSLVGTDLGQFF. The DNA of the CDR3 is TGTGCCAGCAGCTTAGTTGGGACCGACCTAGGGCAGTTCTTC.

Here the CDR3 DNA reads TGTGCCTGGAACCCGTACTCTGGAAACACCATATATTTT. It translates to CAWNPYSGNTIYF. V and J are TRBV30 and TRBJ1-3; D is unclear. CDR3 size: 13 residues. CDR1 is GTSNPN, CDR2 SVGIG, per germline (reference sequence). V lost 4 bases and J lost 0, with 7 bases in between.

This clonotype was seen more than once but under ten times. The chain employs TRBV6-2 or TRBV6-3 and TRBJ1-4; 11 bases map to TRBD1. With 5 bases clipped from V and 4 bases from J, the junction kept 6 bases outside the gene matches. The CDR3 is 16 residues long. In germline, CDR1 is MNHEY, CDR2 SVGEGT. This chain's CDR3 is CASSPDRGLLNEKLFF. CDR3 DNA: TGTGCCAGCAGTCCGGACAGGGGGCTTCTTAATGAAAAACTGTTTTTT.

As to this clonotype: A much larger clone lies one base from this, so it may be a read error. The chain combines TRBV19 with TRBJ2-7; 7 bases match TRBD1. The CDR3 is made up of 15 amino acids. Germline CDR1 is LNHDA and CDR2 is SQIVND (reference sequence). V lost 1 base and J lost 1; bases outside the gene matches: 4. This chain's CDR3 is CASSIGGQSSYEQYF. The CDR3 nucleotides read TGTGCCAGTAGTATAGGGGGACAGTCATCCTACGAGCAGTACTTC. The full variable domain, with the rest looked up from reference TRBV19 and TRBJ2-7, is DGGITQSPKYLFRKEGQNVTLSCEQNLNHDAMYWYRQDPGQGLRLIYYSQIVNDFQKGDIAEGYSVSREKKESFPLTVTSAQKNPTAFYLCASSIGGQSSYEQYFGPGTRLTVT.

The CDR3 sequence: CASSPPANEQFF. The CDR3 bases are TGCGCCAGCAGCCCCCCGGCAAATGAGCAGTTCTTC. The V call is TRBV5-1, the J call TRBJ2-1; the D is unclear. V was cut by 4 bases and J by 7 bases, with 9 bases left in between. The CDR3 has 12 amino acids. CDR1 is SGHRS, CDR2 YFSETQ, per germline.

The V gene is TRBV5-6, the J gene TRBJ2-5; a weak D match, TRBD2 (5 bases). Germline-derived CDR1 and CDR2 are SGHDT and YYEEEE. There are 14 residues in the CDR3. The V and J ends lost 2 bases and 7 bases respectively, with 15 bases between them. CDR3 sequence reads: CASSLDSFSATQYF. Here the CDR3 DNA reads TGTGCCAGCAGCTTAGATAGTTTTAGCGCGACCCAGTACTTC.

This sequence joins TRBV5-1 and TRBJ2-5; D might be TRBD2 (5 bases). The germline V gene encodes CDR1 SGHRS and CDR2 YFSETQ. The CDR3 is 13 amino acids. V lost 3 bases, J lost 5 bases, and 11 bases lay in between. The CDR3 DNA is TGCGCCAGCAGCTCCTTACTAGGGGAGACCCAGTACTTC. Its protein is CASSSLLGETQYF.

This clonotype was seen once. The CDR3 DNA follows: TGTGCCAGCAGCGCGCGGGAGACAGGGGGCAAAAGGGCTGGAAACACCATATATTTT. Encoded protein: CASSARETGGKRAGNTIYF. The chain recombines TRBV13 with TRBJ1-3; 10 bases line up with TRBD1. This CDR3 has 19 residues. Trimming cost V 5 bases and J 2 bases; bases outside gene matches: 15. The germline CDR1 and CDR2 sequences are PRHDT and FYEKMQ (reference sequence).

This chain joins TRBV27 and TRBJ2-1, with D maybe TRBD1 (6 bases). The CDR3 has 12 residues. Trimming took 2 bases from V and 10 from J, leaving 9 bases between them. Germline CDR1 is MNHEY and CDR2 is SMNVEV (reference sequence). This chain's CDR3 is CASSLRGTEQFF. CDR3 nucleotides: TGTGCCAGCAGTTTAAGGGGGACAGAGCAGTTCTTC.